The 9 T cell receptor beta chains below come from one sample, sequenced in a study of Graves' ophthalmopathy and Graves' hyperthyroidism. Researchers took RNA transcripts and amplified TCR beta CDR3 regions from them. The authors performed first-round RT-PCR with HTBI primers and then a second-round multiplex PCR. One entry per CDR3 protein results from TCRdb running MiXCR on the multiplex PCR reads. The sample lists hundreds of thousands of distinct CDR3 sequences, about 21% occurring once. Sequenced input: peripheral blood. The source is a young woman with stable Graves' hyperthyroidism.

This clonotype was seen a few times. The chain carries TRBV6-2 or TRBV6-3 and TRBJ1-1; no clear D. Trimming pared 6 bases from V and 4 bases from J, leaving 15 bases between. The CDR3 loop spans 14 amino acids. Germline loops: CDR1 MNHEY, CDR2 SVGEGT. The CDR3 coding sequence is TGTGCCAGCAGAAGTGACTGGGCCTTCACTGAAGCTTTCTTT. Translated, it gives CASRSDWAFTEAFF.

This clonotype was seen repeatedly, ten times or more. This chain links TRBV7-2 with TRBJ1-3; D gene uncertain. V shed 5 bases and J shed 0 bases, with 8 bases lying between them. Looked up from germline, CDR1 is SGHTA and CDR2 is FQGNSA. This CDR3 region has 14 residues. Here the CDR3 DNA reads TGTGCCAGCAGCCAAACTACCTCTGGAAACACCATATATTTT. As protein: CASSQTTSGNTIYF.

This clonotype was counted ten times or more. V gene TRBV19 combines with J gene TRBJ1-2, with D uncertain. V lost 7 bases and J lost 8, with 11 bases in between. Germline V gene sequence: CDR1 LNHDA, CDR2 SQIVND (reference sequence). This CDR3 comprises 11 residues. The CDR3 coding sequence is TGTGCCAGTACCATGGGATCCGGCTACACCTTC. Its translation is CASTMGSGYTF.

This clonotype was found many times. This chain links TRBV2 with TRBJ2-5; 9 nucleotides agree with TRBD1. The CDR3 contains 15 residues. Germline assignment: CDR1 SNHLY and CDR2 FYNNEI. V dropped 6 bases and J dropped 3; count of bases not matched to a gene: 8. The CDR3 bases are TGTGCCAGCAGGGCTGGGACAGGGTGGAAAGAGACCCAGTACTTC. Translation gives CASRAGTGWKETQYF. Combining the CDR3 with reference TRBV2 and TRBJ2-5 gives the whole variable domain EPEVTQTPSHQVTQMGQEVILRCVPISNHLYFYWYRQILGQKVEFLVSFYNNEISEKSEIFDDQFSVERPDGSNFTLKIRSTKLEDSAMYFCASRAGTGWKETQYFGPGTRLLVL.

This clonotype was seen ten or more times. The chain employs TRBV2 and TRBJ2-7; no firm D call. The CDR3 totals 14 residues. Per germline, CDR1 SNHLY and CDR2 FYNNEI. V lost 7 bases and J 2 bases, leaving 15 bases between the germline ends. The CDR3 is CASMEPGRTYEQYF. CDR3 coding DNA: TGTGCCAGCATGGAACCCGGACGGACCTACGAGCAGTACTTC.

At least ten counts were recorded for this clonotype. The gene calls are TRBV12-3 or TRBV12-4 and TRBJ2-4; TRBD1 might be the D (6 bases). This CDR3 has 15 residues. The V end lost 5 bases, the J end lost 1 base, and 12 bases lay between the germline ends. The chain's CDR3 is CASSLEGVAKNIQYF. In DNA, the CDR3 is TGTGCCAGCAGTCTCGAGGGGGTTGCCAAAAACATTCAGTACTTC.

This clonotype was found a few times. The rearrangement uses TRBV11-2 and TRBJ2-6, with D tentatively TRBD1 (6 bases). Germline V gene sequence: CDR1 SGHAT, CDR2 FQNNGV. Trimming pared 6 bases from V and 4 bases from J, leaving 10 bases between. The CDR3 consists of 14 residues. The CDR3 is CASRYRVGANVLTF. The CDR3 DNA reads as TGTGCCAGCAGATACAGGGTCGGGGCCAACGTCCTGACTTTC.

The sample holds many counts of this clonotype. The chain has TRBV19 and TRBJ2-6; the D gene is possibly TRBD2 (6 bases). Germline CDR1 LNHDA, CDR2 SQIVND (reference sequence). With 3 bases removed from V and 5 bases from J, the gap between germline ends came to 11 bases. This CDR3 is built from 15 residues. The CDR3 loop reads CASSIGGSRANVLTF. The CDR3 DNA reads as TGTGCCAGTAGTATCGGAGGGTCCAGGGCCAACGTCCTGACTTTC.

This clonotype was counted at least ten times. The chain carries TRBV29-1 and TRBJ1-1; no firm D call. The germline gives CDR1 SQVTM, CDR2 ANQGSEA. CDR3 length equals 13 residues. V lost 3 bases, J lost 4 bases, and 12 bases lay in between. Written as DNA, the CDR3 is TGCAGCGTTGATGGCCCTGGTTTCACTGAAGCTTTCTTT. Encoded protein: CSVDGPGFTEAFF.